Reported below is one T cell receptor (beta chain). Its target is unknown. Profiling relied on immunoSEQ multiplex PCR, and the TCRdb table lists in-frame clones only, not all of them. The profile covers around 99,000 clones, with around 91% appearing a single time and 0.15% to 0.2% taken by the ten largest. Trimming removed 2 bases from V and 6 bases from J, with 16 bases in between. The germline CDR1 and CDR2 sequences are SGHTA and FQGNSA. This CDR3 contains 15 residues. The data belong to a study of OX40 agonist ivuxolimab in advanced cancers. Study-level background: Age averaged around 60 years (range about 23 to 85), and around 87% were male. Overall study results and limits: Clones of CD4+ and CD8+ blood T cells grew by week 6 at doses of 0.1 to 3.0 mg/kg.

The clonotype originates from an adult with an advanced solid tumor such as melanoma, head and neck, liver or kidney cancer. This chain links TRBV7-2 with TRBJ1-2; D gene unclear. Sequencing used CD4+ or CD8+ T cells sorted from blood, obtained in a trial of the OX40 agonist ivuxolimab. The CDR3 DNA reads TGTGCCAGCAGCTTAAACTCTAGGTTAGACAATGGCTACACCTTC. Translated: CASSLNSRLDNGYTF.